This T cell receptor (beta chain) was sequenced during a study of blood T cell repertoires in COVID-19. Study-level information: The United States, Italy and Spain were the sources of the acute and convalescent COVID-19 samples. In each case, the material was cDNA or gDNA derived from T cells, B-cell-depleted T cells, or PBMCs.

In the authors' methods: From reference gene primer amplification, estimates of nucleated cell counts were derived. The assay was immunoSEQ multiplex PCR, and TCRdb's table has in-frame clones only and misses some. Clone size and the V and J calls come from that table; the DNA yielded D and trimming. The table includes about 250,000 clones, around four fifths detected once. CDR3 length: 14 residues. V dropped 7 bases and J dropped 5 bases, with 12 bases sitting between them. The germline CDR1 and CDR2 sequences are MNHEY and SVGAGI. The genes are TRBV6-5 and TRBJ1-6, with a weak D call TRBD1 (5 bases). Sample: peripheral blood. The receptor comes from a man older than 75 with acute or convalescent COVID-19. In DNA, the CDR3 is TGTGCCAGCACGTATACAGGAAATAATTCACCCCTCCACTTT. Translating it yields CASTYTGNNSPLHF.